One and the same sample provided the 19 T cell receptor beta chains below, sequenced in a study of monozygotic twins with inflammatory bowel disease. Following a re-call of the 5' RACE reads, TCRdb has one entry per CDR3 protein and lacks DNA. This listing includes approximately 330,000 distinct CDR3 sequences. Sequenced material: blood. Receptors originate from a human donor with ulcerative colitis or Crohn's disease, or a healthy co-twin of an affected twin (not recorded which).

This chain joins TRBV15 and TRBJ2-5. The CDR3 covers 12 residues. Germline values: CDR1 LNHNV, CDR2 YYDKDF (reference sequence). The chain's CDR3 is CATSRDKETQYF.

This chain uses TRBV12-3 or TRBV12-4 with TRBJ2-3. The CDR3 runs to 13 residues. CDR3 amino acids: CASSFEEPDTQYF.

The chain couples TRBV12-3 or TRBV12-4 to TRBJ1-2. The CDR3 contains 12 residues. CDR3 protein: CASSFGSGGYTF.

The chain has TRBV20-1 and TRBJ2-3. The germline V gene has CDR1 DFQATT and CDR2 SNEGSKA (reference sequence). CDR3 length: 14 amino acids. CDR3 residues: CSARWVASTDTQYF.

The V and J genes are TRBV29-1 and TRBJ1-4; TCRdb gives TRBD1 as the D gene, but with no DNA this cannot be confirmed. Germline V lookup: CDR1 SQVTM, CDR2 ANQGSEA. This CDR3 spans 13 amino acids. CDR3 sequence: CSVEDRGPEKLFF.

The chain carries TRBV5-1 and TRBJ2-7. The CDR3 covers 15 residues. CDR1 and CDR2 (germline): SGHRS, YFSETQ. CDR3: CASSLSSTSAYEQYF.

The genes are TRBV15 and TRBJ1-2; TCRdb gives TRBD1 as the D gene, but with no DNA this cannot be confirmed. The germline gives CDR1 LNHNV, CDR2 YYDKDF (reference sequence). The CDR3 extends over 16 amino acids. The chain's CDR3 is CATSSQVFTANYGYTF.

The CDR3 loop reads CASNQGRIQYF. The gene calls are TRBV2 and TRBJ2-4; absent DNA, TCRdb's TRBD1 call cannot be checked. The CDR3 has 11 amino acids. Germline V gene sequence: CDR1 SNHLY, CDR2 FYNNEI.

The chain joins TRBV6-1 to TRBJ2-1; TCRdb proposes TRBD1, but this gene call is untestable without DNA. The CDR3 contains 16 residues. The germline CDR1 and CDR2 sequences are MNHNS and SASEGT. Here the CDR3 reads CASSRRQGSSYNEQFF.

This rearrangement joins TRBV6-5 to TRBJ2-2. This CDR3 comprises 12 residues. CDR1 is MNHEY, CDR2 SVGAGI, per germline. CDR3 sequence reads: CASRGYTGELFF.

V gene TRBV18 combines with J gene TRBJ1-5; TCRdb outputs TRBD1, but without DNA this stays unchecked. Germline loops: CDR1 KGHSH, CDR2 LQKENI. The CDR3 has 14 residues. CDR3 in amino acids: CASSPDRAVQPQHF.

The chain carries TRBV12-3 or TRBV12-4 and TRBJ2-1; TCRdb names TRBD1, which stays unverified in the absence of DNA. CDR3 length equals 16 residues. The CDR3 loop reads CASSRIGQGLNNEQFF.

The chain joins TRBV18 to TRBJ2-1; the TCRdb call, TRBD2, lacks DNA for checking. Germline lookup yields CDR1 KGHSH and CDR2 LQKENI. The CDR3 totals 17 residues. CDR3 sequence: CASSPLPHSGNYNEQFF.

The chain couples TRBV3-1 to TRBJ2-2; as DNA is missing, the TRBD1 call by TCRdb cannot be tested. The length of the CDR3 is 15 residues. Germline V gene data show CDR1 as LGHDT and CDR2 as YNNKEL (reference sequence). The CDR3 sequence is CASSQDGPGPGELFF.

The rearrangement links TRBV7-2 to TRBJ2-2. This CDR3 is 15 amino acids long. The germline gives CDR1 SGHTA, CDR2 FQGNSA. CDR3 sequence: CASSHGEWDAGELFF. Full variable domain (remainder filled in from reference TRBV7-2 and TRBJ2-2): GAGVSQSPSNKVTEKGKDVELRCDPISGHTALYWYRQSLGQGLEFLIYFQGNSAPDKSGLPSDRFSAERTGGSVSTLTIQRTQQEDSAVYLCASSHGEWDAGELFFGEGSRLTVL.

The gene calls are TRBV12-3 or TRBV12-4 and TRBJ2-5; TCRdb's assignment of TRBD2 cannot be checked, as there is no DNA. This CDR3 is built from 14 residues. CDR3 residues: CASTPMGGGKTQYF.

The chain employs TRBV28 and TRBJ2-7; the TRBD2 assignment by TCRdb is unverifiable without DNA. The CDR3 is made up of 13 amino acids. The germline CDR1 and CDR2 sequences are MDHEN and SYDVKM. CDR3 loop: CATRPSSSYEQYF.

The chain employs TRBV30 and TRBJ1-2; TCRdb selects TRBD1, and the lack of DNA leaves this call unchecked. Germline-derived CDR1 and CDR2 are GTSNPN and SVGIG (reference sequence). CDR3 length: 13 amino acids. CDR3 amino acids: CAWSATQAGSGTF.

The chain combines TRBV29-1 with TRBJ2-6. The length of the CDR3 is 13 residues. From germline, CDR1 is SQVTM and CDR2 ANQGSEA. CDR3 sequence reads: CSATPSGANVLTF.